This T cell receptor (beta chain) derives from a study of T-cell memory formation after mild COVID-19. TCRdb redid the calling of the 5' RACE reads with MiXCR, one entry per CDR3 protein. The repertoire holds approximately 250,000 distinct CDR3 sequences, 15% to 20% seen once, with approximately 20% in the top ten. This TCR was sampled from a man aged 18-30 years who had mild COVID-19 (a few samples of this study predate the infection). Cell type and time point are not known. Sequenced sample: PBMCs or a T cell subset sorted from them (not recorded which).

CDR3 protein: CASSQTGRGQPQHF. The CDR3 DNA reads TGCGCCAGCAGCCAAACGGGACGGGGTCAGCCCCAGCATTTT. V and J are TRBV4-1 and TRBJ1-5; a possible D gene is TRBD1 (5 bases). Trimming took off 2 bases at V and 6 bases at J, with 11 bases between the two ends. The CDR3 runs 14 residues. Germline CDR1 is MGHRA and CDR2 is YSYEKL.